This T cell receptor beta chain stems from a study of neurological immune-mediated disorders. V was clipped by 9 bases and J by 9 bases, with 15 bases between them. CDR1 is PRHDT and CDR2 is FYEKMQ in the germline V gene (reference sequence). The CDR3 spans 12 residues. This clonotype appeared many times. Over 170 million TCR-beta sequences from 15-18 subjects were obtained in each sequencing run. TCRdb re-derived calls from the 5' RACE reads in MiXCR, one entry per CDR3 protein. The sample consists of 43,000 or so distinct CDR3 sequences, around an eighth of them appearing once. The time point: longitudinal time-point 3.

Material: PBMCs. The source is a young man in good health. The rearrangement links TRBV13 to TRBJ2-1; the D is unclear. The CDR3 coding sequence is TGTGCCAGTACGACGTTGTCGGTTGAGCAGTTCTTC. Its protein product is CASTTLSVEQFF. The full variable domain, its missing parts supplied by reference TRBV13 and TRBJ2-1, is AAGVIQSPRHLIKEKRETATLKCYPIPRHDTVYWYQQGPGQDPQFLISFYEKMQSDKGSIPDRFSAQQFSDYHSELNMSSLELGDSALYFCASTTLSVEQFFGPGTRLTVL.